This TCR beta chain was observed in a study of T cell responses to AZD1222 COVID-19 vaccine. Study as a whole: Second-dose intervals of approximately 4 or approximately 12 weeks were pooled.

Study-level results: The repertoires were collected only after the peak T cell response. Females made up more of the donors, who were largely white British, and clonal diversity may have come out too low.

A note on this clone: The antigen remains unidentified.

Germline assignment: CDR1 SNHLY and CDR2 FYNNEI. Trimming removed 6 bases at V and 14 bases at J, with 16 bases between. There are 12 residues in the CDR3. Using immunoSEQ multiplex PCR, the repertoire was profiled, and TCRdb retains in-frame clones only, with some absent. The sample has 90,000 to 130,000 clones, about four fifths seen once. The starting material was peripheral blood, obtained on day 0 of AZD1222 vaccination. The source of this sequence is an adult in good health. V gene TRBV2 combines with J gene TRBJ1-4; tentatively, D is TRBD1 (5 bases). CDR3 DNA: TGTGCCAGCAGCTATACCCCAAAGGGGCTGTTTTTT. It is translated as CASSYTPKGLFF.